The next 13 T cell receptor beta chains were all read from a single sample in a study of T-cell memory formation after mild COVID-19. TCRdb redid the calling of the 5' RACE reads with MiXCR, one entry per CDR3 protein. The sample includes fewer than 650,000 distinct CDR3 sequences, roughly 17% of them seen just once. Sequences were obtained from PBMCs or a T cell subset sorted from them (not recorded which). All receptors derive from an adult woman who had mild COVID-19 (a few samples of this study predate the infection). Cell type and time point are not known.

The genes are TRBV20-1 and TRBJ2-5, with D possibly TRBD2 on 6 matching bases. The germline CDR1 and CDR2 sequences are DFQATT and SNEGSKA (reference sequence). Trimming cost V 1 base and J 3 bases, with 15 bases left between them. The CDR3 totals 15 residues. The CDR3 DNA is TGCAGTGCTAGAGCCAGCGGAGGGTGGGAAGAGACCCAGTACTTC. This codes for CSARASGGWEETQYF.

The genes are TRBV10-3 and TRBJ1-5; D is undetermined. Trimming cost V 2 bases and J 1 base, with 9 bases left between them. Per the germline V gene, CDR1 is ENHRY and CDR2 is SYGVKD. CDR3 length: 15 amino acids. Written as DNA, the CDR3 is TGTGCCATCAGTGAGGGAACAACGAGCAATCAGCCCCAGCATTTT. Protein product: CAISEGTTSNQPQHF.

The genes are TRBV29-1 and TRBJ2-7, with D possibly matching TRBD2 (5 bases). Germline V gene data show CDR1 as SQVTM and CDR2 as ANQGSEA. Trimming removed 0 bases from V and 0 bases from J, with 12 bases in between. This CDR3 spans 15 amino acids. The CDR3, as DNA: TGCAGCGTTGAAGAAAGTCGCGGGCCCTCCTACGAGCAGTACTTC. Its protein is CSVEESRGPSYEQYF.

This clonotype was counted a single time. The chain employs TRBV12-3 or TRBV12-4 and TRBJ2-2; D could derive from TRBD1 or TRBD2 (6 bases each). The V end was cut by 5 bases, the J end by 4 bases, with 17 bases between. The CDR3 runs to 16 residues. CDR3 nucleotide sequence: TGTGCCAGCAGTCCTAGCCTGGGGGGCCGCACCGGGGAGCTGTTTTTT. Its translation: CASSPSLGGRTGELFF.

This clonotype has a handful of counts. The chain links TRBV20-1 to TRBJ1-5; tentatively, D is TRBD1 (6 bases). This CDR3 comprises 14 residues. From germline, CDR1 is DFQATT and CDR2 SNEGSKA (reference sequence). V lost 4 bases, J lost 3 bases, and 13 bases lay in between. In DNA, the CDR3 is TGCAGTGCTAAAGGGGGTGGCAACAATCAGCCCCAGCATTTT. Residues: CSAKGGGNNQPQHF.

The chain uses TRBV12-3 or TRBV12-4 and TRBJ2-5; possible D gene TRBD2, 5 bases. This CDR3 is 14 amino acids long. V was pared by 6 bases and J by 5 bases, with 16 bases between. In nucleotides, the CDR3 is TGTGCCAGCAGCCAGAGCGGAGCAGTGGAGACCCAGTACTTC. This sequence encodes CASSQSGAVETQYF.

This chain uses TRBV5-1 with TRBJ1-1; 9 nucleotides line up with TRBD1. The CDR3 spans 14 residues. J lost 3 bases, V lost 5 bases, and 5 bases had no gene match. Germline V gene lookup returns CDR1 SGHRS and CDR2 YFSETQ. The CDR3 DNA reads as TGCGCCAGCAGACCGACAGGGGGATACACTGAAGCTTTCTTT. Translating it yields CASRPTGGYTEAFF.

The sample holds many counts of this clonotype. The CDR3 bases are TGTGCCAGCAGCCGCCGGGACACCGGACCCGAGCAGTACTTC. This translates into CASSRRDTGPEQYF. This sequence joins TRBV11-2 and TRBJ2-7, with a tentative D call TRBD1 (6 bases). The germline V gene encodes CDR1 SGHAT and CDR2 FQNNGV. The CDR3 contains 14 residues. Trimming removed 5 bases from V and 6 bases from J, with 17 bases in between.

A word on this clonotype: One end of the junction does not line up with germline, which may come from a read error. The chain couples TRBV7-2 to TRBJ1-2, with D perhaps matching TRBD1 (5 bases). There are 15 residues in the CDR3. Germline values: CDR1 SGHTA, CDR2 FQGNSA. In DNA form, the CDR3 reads TGTGCCAGCAGCCTAGCGGGGCCGAATAACTATGGCTACACCTTC. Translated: CASSLAGPNNYGYTF.

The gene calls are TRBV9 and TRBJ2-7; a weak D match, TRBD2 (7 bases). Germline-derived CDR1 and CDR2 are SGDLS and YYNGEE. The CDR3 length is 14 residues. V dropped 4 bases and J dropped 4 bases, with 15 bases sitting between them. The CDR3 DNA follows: TGTGCCAGCAGCCTACGGGGGGCGAAATACGAGCAGTACTTC. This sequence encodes CASSLRGAKYEQYF.

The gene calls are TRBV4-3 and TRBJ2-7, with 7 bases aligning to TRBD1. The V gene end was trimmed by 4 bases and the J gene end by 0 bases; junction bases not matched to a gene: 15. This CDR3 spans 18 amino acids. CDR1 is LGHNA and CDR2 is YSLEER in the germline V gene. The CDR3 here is CASSRFMGTEFGSYEQYF. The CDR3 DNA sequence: TGCGCCAGCAGCCGATTTATGGGGACAGAGTTTGGCTCCTACGAGCAGTACTTC.

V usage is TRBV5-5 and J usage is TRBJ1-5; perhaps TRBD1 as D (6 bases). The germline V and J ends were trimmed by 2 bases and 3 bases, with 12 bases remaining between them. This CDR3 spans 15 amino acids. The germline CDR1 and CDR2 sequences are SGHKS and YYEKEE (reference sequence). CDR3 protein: CASSLAGTLNQPQHF. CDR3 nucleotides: TGTGCCAGCAGCTTAGCCGGGACACTCAATCAGCCCCAGCATTTT.

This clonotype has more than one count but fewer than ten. The CDR3 loop is CASSIVGTFSNQPQHF. The DNA for the CDR3 is TGTGCCAGTAGTATAGTAGGGACATTTAGCAATCAGCCCCAGCATTTT. The chain employs TRBV19 and TRBJ1-5; tentative D call: TRBD1 (6 bases). V dropped 1 base and J dropped 0 bases, with 10 bases sitting between them. CDR1 and CDR2 (germline): LNHDA, SQIVND (reference sequence). This CDR3 comprises 16 residues.